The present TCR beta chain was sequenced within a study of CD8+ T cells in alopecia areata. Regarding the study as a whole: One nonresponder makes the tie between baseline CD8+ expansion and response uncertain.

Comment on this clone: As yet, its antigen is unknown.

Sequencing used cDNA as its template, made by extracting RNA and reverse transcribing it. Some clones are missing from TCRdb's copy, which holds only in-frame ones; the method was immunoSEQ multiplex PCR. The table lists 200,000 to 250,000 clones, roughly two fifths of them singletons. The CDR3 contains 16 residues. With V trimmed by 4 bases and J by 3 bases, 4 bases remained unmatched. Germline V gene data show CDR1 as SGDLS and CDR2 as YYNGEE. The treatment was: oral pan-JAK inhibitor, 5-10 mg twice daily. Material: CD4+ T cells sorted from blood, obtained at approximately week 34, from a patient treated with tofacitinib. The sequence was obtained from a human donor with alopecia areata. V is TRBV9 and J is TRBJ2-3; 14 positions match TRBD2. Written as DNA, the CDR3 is TGTGCCAGCAGCCCTTGGACTAGCGGGAGGACAGATACGCAGTATTTT. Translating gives CASSPWTSGRTDTQYF.